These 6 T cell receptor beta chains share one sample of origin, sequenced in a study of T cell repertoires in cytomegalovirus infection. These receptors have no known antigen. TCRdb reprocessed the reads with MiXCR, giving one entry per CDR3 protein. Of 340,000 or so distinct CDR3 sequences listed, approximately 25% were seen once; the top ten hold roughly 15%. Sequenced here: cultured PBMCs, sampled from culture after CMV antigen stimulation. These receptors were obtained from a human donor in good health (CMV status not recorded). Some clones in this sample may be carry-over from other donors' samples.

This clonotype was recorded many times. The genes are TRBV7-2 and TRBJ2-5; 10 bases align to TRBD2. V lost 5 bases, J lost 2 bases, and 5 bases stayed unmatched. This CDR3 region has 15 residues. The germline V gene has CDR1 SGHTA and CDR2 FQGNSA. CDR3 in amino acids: CASSLTSGFQETQYF. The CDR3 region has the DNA TGTGCCAGCAGCCTGACTAGCGGGTTTCAAGAGACCCAGTACTTC. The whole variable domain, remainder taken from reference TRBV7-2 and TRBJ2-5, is GAGVSQSPSNKVTEKGKDVELRCDPISGHTALYWYRQSLGQGLEFLIYFQGNSAPDKSGLPSDRFSAERTGGSVSTLTIQRTQQEDSAVYLCASSLTSGFQETQYFGPGTRLLVL.

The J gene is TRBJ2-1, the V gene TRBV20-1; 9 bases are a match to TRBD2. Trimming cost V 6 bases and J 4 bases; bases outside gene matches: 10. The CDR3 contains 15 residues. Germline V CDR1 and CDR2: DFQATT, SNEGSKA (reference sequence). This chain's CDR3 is CSANPAGGAYNEQFF. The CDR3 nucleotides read TGCAGTGCCAACCCAGCGGGGGGAGCTTACAATGAGCAGTTCTTC.

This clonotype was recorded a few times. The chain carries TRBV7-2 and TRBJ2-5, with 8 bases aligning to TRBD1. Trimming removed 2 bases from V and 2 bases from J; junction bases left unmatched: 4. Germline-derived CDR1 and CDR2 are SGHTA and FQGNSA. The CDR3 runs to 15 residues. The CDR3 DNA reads TGTGCCAGCAGCTTAAGGGACAGGAGTCAAGAGACCCAGTACTTC. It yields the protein CASSLRDRSQETQYF.

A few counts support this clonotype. Here the CDR3 DNA reads TGTGCCAGCAGCCAAGGGGTGGGTTTAAGCACAGATACGCAGTATTTT. Its protein is CASSQGVGLSTDTQYF. The chain joins TRBV3-1 to TRBJ2-3; D gene ambiguous. Germline V gives CDR1 LGHDT, CDR2 YNNKEL (reference sequence). The CDR3 totals 16 residues. The V end lost 1 base, the J end lost 0 bases, and 11 bases lay between the germline ends.

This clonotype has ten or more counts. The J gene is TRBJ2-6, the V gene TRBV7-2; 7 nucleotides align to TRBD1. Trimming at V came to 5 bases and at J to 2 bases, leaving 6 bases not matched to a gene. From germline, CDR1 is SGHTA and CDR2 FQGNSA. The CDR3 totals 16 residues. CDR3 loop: CASSVGQAAGANVLTF. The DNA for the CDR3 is TGTGCCAGCAGCGTAGGACAGGCAGCTGGGGCCAACGTCCTGACTTTC.

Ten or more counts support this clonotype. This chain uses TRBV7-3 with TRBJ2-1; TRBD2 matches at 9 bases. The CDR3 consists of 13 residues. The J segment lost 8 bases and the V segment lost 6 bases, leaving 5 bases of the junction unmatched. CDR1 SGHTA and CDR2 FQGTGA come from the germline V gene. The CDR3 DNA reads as TGTGCCAGCAGGTTAGCGGGAGACCATGAGCAGTTCTTC. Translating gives CASRLAGDHEQFF.